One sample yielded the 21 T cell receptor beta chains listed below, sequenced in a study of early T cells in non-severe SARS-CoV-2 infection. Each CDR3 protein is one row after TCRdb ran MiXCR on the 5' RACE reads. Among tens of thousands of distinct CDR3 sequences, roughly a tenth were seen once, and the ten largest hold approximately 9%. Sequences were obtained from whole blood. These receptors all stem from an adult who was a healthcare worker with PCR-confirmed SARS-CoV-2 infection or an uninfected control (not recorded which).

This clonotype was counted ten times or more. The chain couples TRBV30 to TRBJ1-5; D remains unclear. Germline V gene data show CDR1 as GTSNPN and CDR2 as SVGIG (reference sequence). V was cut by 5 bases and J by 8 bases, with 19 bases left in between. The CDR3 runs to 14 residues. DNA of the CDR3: TGTGCCTGGGACCCCAAGGGAGGTGAGAAGCCCCAGCATTTT. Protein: CAWDPKGGEKPQHF.

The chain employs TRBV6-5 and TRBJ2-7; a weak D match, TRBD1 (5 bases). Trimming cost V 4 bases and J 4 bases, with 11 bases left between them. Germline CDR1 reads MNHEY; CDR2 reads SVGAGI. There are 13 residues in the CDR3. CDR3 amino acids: CASSLRQLYEQYF. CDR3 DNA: TGTGCCAGCAGTTTAAGACAGCTTTACGAGCAGTACTTC.

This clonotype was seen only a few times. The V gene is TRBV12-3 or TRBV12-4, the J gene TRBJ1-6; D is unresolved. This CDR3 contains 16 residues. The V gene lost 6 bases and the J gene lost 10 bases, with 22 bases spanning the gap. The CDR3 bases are TGTGCCAGCAGCACCACCCATAAGGGTTTGGGGTCACCCCTCCACTTT. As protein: CASSTTHKGLGSPLHF.

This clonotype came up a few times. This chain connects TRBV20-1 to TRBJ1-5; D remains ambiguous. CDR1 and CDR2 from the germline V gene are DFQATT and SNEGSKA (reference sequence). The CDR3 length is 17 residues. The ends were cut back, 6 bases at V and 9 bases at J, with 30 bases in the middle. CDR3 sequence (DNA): TGCAGTGCCAGTCCCGGGCCAACAACTTTTCTAAAGTCGCCCCAGCATTTT. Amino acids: CSASPGPTTFLKSPQHF.

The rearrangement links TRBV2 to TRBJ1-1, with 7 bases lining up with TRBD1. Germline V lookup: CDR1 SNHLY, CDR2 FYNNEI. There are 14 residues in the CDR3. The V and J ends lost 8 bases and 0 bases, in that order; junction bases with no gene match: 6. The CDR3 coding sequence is TGTGCCAGCGCCAGACAGGGAATGAACACTGAAGCTTTCTTT. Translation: CASARQGMNTEAFF.

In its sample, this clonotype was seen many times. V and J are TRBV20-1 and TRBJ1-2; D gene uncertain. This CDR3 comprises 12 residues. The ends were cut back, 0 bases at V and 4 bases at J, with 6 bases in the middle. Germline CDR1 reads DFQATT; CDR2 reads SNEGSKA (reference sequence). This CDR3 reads CSAREDFYGYTF. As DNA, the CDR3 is TGCAGTGCTAGAGAAGACTTCTATGGCTACACCTTC.

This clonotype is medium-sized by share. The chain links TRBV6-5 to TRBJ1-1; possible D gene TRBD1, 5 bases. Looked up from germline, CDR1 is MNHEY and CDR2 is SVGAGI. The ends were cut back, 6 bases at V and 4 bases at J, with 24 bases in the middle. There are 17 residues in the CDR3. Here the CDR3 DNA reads TGTGCCAGCAGCGAAGGAGACAGATGGGATCCTGCCACTGAAGCTTTCTTT. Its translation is CASSEGDRWDPATEAFF.

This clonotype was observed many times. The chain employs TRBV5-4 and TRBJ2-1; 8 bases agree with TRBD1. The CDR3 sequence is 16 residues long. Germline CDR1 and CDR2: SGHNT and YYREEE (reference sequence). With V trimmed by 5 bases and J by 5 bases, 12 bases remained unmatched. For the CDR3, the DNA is TGTGCCAGCAGTTCGGGAAACCACAGGGGGGACAATGAGCAGTTCTTC. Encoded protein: CASSSGNHRGDNEQFF.

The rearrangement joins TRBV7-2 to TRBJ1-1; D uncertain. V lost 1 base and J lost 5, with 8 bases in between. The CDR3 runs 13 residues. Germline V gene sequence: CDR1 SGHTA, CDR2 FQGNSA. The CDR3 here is CASSLGRETEAFF. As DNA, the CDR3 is TGTGCCAGCAGCTTAGGAAGGGAAACTGAAGCTTTCTTT.

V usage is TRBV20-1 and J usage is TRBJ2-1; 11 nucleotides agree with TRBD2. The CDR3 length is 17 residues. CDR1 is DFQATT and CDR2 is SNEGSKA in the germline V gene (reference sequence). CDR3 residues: CRLYPAGGTSGYNEQFF. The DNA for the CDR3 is TGCAGGCTCTACCCCGCCGGGGGGACTAGCGGCTACAATGAGCAGTTCTTC.

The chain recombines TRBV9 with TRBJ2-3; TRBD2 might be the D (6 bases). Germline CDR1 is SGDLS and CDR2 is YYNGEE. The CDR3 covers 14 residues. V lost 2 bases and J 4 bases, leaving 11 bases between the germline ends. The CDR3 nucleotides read TGTGCCAGCAGCGTCCGACTAGTCTCAGATACGCAGTATTTT. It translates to CASSVRLVSDTQYF.

CDR3 nucleotide sequence: TGTGCCAGCAGCCTAGAGTGGTCCTCCTACGAGCAGTACTTC. It specifies CASSLEWSSYEQYF. The chain has TRBV7-8 and TRBJ2-7; no clear D. V shed 5 bases and J shed 0 bases, with 11 bases lying between them. Germline V lookup: CDR1 SGHVS, CDR2 FQNEAQ. CDR3 length equals 14 residues.

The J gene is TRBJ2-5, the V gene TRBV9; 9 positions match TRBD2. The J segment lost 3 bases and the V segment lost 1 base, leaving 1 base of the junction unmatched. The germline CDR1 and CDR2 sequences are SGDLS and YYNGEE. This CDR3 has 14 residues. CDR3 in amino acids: CASSVSSGEETQYF. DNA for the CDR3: TGTGCCAGCAGCGTATCTAGCGGGGAAGAGACCCAGTACTTC.

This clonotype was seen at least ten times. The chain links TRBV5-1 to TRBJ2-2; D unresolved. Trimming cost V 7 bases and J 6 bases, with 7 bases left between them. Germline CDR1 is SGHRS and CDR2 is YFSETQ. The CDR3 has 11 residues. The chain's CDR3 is CASANAGELFF. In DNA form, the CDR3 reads TGCGCCAGCGCTAATGCCGGGGAGCTGTTTTTT.

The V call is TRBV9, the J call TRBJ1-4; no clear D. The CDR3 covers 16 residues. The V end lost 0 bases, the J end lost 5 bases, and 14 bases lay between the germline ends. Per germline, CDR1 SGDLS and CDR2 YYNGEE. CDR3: CASSVDYGEGNEKLFF. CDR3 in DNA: TGTGCCAGCAGCGTAGACTACGGGGAAGGCAATGAAAAACTGTTTTTT.

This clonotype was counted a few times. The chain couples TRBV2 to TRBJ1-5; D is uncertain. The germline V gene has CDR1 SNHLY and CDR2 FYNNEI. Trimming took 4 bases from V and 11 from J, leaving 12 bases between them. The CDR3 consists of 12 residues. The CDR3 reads CASSGSAGAQHF. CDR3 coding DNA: TGTGCCAGCAGTGGAAGTGCGGGCGCCCAGCATTTT. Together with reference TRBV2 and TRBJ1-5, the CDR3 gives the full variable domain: EPEVTQTPSHQVTQMGQEVILRCVPISNHLYFYWYRQILGQKVEFLVSFYNNEISEKSEIFDDQFSVERPDGSNFTLKIRSTKLEDSAMYFCASSGSAGAQHFGDGTRLSIL.

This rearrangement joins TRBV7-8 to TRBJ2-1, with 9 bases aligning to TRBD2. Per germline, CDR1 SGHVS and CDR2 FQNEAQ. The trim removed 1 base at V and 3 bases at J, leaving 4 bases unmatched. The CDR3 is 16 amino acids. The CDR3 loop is CASSLVSGSGYNEQFF. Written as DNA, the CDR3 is TGTGCCAGCAGCTTAGTTAGCGGGAGTGGCTACAATGAGCAGTTCTTC.

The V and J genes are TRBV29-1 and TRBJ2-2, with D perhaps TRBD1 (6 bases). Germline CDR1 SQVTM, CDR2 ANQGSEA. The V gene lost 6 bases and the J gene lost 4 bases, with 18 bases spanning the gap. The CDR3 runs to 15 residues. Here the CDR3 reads CSVAHDTGFTGELFF. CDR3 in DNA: TGCAGCGTCGCACACGACACAGGGTTCACCGGGGAGCTGTTTTTT.

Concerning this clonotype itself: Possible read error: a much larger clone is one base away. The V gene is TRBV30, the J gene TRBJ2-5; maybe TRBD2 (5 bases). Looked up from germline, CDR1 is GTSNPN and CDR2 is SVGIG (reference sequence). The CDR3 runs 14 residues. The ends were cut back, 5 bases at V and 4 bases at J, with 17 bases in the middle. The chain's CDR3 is CAWGLKWEIETQYF. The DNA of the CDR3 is TGTGCCTGGGGTCTCAAGTGGGAGATAGAGACCCAGTACTTC.

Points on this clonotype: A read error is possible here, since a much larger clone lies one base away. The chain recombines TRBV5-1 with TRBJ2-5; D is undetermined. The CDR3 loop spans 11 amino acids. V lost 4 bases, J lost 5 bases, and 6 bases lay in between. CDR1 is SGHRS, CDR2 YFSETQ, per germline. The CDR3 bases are TGCGCCAGCAGCGCCGCGGAGACCCAGTACTTC. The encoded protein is CASSAAETQYF.

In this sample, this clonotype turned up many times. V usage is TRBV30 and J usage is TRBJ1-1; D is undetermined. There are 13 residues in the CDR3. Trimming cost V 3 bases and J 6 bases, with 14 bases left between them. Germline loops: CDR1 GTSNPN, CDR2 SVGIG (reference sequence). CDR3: CAWSGGSVAEAFF. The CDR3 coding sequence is TGTGCCTGGAGCGGAGGGTCGGTGGCTGAAGCTTTCTTT.